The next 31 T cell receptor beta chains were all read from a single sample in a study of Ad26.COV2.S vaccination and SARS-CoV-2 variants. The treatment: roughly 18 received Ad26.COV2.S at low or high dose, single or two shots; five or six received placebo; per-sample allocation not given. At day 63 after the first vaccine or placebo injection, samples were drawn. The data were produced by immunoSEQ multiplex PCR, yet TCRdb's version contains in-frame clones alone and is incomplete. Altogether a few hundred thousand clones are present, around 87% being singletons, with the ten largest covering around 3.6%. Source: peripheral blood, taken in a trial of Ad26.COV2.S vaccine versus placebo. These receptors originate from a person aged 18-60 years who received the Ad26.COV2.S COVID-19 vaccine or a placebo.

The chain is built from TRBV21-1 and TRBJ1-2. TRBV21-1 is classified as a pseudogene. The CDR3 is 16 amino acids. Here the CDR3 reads CASSKAACGVGYGYTF. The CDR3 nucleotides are TGTGCCAGCAGCAAAGCCGCCTGTGGGGTGGGATATGGCTACACCTTC.

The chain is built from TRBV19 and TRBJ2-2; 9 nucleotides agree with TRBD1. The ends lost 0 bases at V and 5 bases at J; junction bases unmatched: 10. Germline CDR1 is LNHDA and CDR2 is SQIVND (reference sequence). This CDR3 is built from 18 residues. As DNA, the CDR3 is TGTGCCAGTAGTATAGATCCCCAACAGGGGGCGAGGACCGGGGAGCTGTTTTTT. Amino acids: CASSIDPQQGARTGELFF.

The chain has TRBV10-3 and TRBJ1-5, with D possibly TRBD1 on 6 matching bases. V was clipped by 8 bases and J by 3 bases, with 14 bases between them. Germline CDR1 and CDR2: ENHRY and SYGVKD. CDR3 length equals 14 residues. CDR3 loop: CAIGRGAINQPQHF. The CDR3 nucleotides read TGTGCCATCGGGAGGGGGGCTATCAATCAGCCCCAGCATTTT.

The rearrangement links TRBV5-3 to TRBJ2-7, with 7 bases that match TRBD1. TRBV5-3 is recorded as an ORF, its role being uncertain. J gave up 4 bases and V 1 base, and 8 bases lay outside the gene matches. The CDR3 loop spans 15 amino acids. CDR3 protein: CARSLNGRGKYEQYF. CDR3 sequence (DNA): TGTGCCAGAAGCTTGAATGGCAGGGGGAAATACGAGCAGTACTTC.

The CDR3 DNA reads TGTGCCAGCAGCCCGCGCCCCCTAGCGGGGGGTTCCACCTACTCCTACGAGCAGTACTTC. Its translation: CASSPRPLAGGSTYSYEQYF. This chain links TRBV3-1 (or the pseudogene TRBV3-2) with TRBJ2-7; TRBD2 matches 11 bases. This CDR3 comprises 20 residues. Germline lookup yields CDR1 LGHDT and CDR2 YNNKEL (reference sequence). V shed 4 bases, J shed 0 bases, and the junction held 17 bases outside the gene matches.

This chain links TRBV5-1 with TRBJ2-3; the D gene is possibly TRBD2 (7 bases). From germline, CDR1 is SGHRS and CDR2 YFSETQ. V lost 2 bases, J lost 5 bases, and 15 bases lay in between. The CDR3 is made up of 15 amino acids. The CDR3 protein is CASSFGRGGGDTQYF. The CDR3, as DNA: TGCGCCAGCAGCTTCGGTCGCGGGGGCGGAGATACGCAGTATTTT.

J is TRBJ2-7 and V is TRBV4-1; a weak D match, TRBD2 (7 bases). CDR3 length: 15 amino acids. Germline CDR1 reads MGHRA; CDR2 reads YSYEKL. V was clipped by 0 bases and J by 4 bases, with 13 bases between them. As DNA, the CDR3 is TGCGCCAGCAGCCAAGATAGGGGGGGTGGGTACGAGCAGTACTTC. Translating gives CASSQDRGGGYEQYF.

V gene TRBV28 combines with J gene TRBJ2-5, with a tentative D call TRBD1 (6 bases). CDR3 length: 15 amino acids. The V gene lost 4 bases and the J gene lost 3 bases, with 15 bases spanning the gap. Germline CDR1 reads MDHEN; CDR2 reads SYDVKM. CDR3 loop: CASSSLTGLEETQYF. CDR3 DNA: TGTGCCAGCAGTTCCCTAACAGGGCTGGAAGAGACCCAGTACTTC.

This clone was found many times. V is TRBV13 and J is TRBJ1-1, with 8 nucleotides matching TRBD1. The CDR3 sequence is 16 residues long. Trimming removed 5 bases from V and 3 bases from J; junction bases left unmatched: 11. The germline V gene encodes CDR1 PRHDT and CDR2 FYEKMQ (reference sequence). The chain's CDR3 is CASSAGTGVLYTEAFF. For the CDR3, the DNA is TGTGCCAGCAGCGCCGGGACAGGAGTTTTGTACACTGAAGCTTTCTTT.

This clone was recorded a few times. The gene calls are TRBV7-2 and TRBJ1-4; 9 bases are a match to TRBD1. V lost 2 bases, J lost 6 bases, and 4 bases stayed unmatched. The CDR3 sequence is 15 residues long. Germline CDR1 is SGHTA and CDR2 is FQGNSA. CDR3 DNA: TGTGCCAGCAGCTTAATGGGGACAGGGTATGAAAAACTGTTTTTT. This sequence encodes CASSLMGTGYEKLFF.

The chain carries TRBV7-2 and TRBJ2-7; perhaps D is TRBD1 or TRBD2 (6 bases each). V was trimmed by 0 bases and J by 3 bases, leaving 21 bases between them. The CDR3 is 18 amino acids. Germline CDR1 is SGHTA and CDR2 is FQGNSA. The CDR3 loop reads CASSLAAGEAWNFYEQYF. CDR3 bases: TGTGCCAGCAGCTTAGCGGCAGGGGAGGCGTGGAATTTCTACGAGCAGTACTTC.

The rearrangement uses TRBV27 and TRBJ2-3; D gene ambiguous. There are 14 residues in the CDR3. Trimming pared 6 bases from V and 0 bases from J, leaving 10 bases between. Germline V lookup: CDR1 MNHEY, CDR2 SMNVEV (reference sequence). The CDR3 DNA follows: TGTGCCAGCAGGCTAAGTCACAGCACAGATACGCAGTATTTT. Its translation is CASRLSHSTDTQYF.

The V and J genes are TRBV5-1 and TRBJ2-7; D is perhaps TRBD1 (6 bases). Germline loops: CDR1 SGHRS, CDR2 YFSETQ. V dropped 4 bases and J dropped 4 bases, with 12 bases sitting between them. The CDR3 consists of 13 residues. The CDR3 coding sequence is TGCGCCAGCAGCCCGACAGGTCCTTACGAGCAGTACTTC. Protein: CASSPTGPYEQYF.

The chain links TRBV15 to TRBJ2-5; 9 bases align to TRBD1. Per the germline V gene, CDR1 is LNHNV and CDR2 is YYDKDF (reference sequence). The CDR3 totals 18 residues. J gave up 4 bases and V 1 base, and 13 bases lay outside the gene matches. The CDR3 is CATSRVVGTGGAGETQYF. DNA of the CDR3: TGTGCCACCAGCAGAGTGGTGGGAACAGGGGGCGCGGGAGAGACCCAGTACTTC. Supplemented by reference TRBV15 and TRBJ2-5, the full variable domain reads DAMVIQNPRYQVTQFGKPVTLSCSQTLNHNVMYWYQQKSSQAPKLLFHYYDKDFNNEADTPDNFQSRRPNTSFCFLDIRSPGLGDTAMYLCATSRVVGTGGAGETQYFGPGTRLLVL.

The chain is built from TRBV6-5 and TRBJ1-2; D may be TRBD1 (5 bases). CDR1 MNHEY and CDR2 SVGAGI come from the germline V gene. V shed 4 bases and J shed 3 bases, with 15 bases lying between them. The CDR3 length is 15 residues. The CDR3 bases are TGTGCCAGCAGTTGGGGTGGGCAAGGGGACTATGGCTACACCTTC. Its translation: CASSWGGQGDYGYTF.

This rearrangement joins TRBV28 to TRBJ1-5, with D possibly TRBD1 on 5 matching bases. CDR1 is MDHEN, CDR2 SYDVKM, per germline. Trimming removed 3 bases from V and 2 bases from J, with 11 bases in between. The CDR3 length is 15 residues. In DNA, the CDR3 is TGTGCCAGCAGTTTCCCAGGGATTGGCAATCAGCCCCAGCATTTT. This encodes CASSFPGIGNQPQHF.

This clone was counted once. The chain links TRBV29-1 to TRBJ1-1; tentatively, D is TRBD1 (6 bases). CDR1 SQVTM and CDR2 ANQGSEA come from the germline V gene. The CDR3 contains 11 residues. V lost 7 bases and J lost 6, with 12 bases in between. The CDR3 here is CSASRGAEAFF. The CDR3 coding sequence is TGCAGCGCCTCTAGGGGGGCTGAAGCTTTCTTT.

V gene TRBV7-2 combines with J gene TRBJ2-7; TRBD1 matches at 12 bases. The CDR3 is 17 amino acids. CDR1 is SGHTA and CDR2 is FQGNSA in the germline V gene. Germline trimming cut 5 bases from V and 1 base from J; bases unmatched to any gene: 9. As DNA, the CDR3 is TGTGCCAGCAGCCTAGGGACAGGGGGCAGAAAATCCTACGAGCAGTACTTC. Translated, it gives CASSLGTGGRKSYEQYF.

This chain's CDR3 is CASRRGPNEQFF. DNA of the CDR3: TGTGCCAGCAGGAGGGGTCCGAATGAGCAGTTCTTC. The gene calls are TRBV5-5 and TRBJ2-1; D tentatively reads TRBD1 or TRBD2 (5 bases each). From germline, CDR1 is SGHKS and CDR2 YYEKEE (reference sequence). This CDR3 comprises 12 residues. V lost 5 bases and J lost 7, with 10 bases in between. The entire variable domain, with the rest obtained from reference TRBV5-5 and TRBJ2-1, is as follows: DAGVTQSPTHLIKTRGQQVTLRCSPISGHKSVSWYQQVLGQGPQFIFQYYEKEERGRGNFPDRFSARQFPNYSSELNVNALLLGDSALYLCASRRGPNEQFFGPGTRLTVL.

The CDR3 region is CATSDSGTKDNQPQHF. CDR3 DNA sequence: TGTGCCACCAGTGATTCAGGGACCAAGGACAATCAGCCCCAGCATTTT. The V call is TRBV24-1, the J call TRBJ1-5; tentatively, D is TRBD1 (5 bases). Germline CDR1 and CDR2: KGHDR and SFDVKD. This CDR3 is built from 16 residues. V lost 2 bases to trimming and J lost 3 bases, with 13 bases between them.

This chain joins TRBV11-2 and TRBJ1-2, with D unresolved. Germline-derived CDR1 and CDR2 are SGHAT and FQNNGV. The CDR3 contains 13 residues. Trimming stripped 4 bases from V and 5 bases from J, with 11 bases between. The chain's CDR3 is CASSSRGIYGYTF. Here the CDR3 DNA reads TGTGCCAGCAGCTCCCGGGGAATTTATGGCTACACCTTC.

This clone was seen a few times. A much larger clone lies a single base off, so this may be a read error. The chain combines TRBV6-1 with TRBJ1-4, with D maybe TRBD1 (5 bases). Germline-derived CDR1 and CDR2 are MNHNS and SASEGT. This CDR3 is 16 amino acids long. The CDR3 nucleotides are TGTGCCCGCAGTGGTACCGACGGGGGGGGGAATGAAAAACTGTTTTTT. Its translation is CARSGTDGGGNEKLFF.

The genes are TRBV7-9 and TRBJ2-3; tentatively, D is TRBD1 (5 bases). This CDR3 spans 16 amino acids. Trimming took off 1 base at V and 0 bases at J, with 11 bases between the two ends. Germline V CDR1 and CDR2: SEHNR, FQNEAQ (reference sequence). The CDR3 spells CASSLGGPRSTDTQYF. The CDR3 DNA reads TGTGCCAGCAGCTTAGGGGGCCCGAGAAGCACAGATACGCAGTATTTT.

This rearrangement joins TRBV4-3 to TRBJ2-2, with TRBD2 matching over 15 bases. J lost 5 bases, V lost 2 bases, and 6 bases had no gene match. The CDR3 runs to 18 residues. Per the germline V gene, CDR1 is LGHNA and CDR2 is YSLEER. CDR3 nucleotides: TGCGCCAGCAGCCAATGGACTAGCGGGGGGGCCGGTACCGGGGAGCTGTTTTTT. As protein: CASSQWTSGGAGTGELFF.

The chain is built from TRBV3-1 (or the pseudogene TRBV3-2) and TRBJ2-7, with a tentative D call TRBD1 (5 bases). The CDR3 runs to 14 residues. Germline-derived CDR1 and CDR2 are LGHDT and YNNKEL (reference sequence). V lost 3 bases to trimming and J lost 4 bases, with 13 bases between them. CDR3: CASSQQGTQYEQYF. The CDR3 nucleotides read TGTGCCAGCAGCCAGCAGGGAACGCAGTACGAGCAGTACTTC.

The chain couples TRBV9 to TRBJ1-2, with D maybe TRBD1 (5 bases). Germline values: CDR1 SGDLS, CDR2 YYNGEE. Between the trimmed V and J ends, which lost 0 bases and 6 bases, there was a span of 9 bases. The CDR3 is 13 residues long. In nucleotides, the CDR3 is TGTGCCAGCAGCGTAGCCTGGGGGAATGGCTACACCTTC. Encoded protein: CASSVAWGNGYTF.

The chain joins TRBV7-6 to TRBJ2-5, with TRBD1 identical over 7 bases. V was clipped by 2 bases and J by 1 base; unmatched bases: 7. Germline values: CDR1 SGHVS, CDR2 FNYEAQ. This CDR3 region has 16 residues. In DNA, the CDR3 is TGTGCCAGCAGCTTACTAACTGGGACAGCCCAAGAGACCCAGTACTTC. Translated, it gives CASSLLTGTAQETQYF.

CDR3 region: CASSPGTGVAQPQHF. In DNA form, the CDR3 reads TGTGCCAGCAGCCCCGGGACAGGGGTCGCTCAGCCCCAGCATTTT. The chain recombines TRBV5-6 with TRBJ1-5; TRBD1 agrees at 10 bases. Germline trimming cut 4 bases from V and 6 bases from J; bases unmatched to any gene: 7. CDR1 SGHDT and CDR2 YYEEEE come from the germline V gene. The CDR3 runs to 15 residues.

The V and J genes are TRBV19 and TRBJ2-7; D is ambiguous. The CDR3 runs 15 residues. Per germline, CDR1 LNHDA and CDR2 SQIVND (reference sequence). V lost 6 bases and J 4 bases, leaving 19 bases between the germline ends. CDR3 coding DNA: TGTGCCAGTAGCTTGGGGATAGGTTGGGGTTACGAGCAGTACTTC. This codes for CASSLGIGWGYEQYF.

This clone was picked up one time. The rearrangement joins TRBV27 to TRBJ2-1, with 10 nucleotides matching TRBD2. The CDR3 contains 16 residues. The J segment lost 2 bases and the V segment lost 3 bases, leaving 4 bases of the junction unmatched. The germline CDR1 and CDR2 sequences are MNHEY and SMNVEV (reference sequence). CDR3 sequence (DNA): TGTGCCAGCAGTTTGTCTCTAGCGGGGGCCTACAATGAGCAGTTCTTC. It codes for CASSLSLAGAYNEQFF.

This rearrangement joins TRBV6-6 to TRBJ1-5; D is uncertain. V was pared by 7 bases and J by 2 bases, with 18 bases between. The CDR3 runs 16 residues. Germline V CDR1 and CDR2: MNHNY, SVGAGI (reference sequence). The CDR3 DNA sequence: TGTGCCAGCAACGACCGAACCTTTGGTGGCAATCAGCCCCAGCATTTT. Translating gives CASNDRTFGGNQPQHF.